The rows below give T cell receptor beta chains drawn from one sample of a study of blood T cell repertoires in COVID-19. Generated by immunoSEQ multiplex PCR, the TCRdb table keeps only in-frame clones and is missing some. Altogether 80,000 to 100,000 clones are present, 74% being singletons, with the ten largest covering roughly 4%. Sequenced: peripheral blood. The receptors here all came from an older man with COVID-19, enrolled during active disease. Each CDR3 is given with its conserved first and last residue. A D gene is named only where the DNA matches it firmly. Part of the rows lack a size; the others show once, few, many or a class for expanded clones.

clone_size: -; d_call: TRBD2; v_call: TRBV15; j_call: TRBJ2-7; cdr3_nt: TGTGCCACCACCACTGGACTAGCGGGTTCCTACGAGCAGTACTTC; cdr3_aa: CATTTGLAGSYEQYF
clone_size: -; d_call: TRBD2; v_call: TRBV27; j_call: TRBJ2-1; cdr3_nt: TGTGCCAGCAGTTTTGGGCTAGCGGGAGTCAATGAGCAGTTCTTC; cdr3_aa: CASSFGLAGVNEQFF
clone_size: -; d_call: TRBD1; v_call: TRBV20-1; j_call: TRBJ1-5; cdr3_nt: TGCAGTGCTAGTAACCAGGGGGATCAGCCCCAGCATTTT; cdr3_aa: CSASNQGDQPQHF
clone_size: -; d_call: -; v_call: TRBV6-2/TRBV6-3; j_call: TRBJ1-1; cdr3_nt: TGTGCCAGCAGTTATATGGCGGGGGCTTTCTTT; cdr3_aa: CASSYMAGAFF
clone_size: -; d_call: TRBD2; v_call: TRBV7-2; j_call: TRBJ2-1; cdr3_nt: TGTGCCAGCAGCACCCGGACTAGCGCTGATGAGCAGTTCTTC; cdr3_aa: CASSTRTSADEQFF
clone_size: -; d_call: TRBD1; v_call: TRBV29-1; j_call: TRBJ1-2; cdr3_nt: TGCAGCGGTGGACAGGGGGAATATAACTATGGCTACACCTTC; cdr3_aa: CSGGQGEYNYGYTF
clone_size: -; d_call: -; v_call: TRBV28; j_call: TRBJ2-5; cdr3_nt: TGTGCCAGCACCGCGGTGGGCAGGGGATTGGAGACCCAGTACTTC; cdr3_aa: CASTAVGRGLETQYF
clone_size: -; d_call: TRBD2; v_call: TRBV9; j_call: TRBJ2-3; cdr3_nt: TGTGCCAGCAGCGTAGGAGGGACTAGCGGGAGCTTAGGCGATACGCAGTATTTT; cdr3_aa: CASSVGGTSGSLGDTQYF
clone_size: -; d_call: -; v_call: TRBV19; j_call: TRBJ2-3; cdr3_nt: TGTGCCAGTAGTATAGGATGGAGGAGCACAGATACGCAGTATTTT; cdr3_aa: CASSIGWRSTDTQYF
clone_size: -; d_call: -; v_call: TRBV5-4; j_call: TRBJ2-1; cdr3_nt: TGTGCCAGCAGCTTGAGCGAAATTGAGCAGTTCTTC; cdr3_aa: CASSLSEIEQFF
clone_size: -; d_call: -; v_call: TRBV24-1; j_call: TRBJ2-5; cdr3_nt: TGTGCCACCTCCTTGGGTGGGAGAGAGACCCAGTACTTC; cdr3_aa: CATSLGGRETQYF
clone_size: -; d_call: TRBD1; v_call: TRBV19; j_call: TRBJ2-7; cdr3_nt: TGTGCCAGTAGTGCTTCCGGGACAGAAGCCTACGAGCAGTACTTC; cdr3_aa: CASSASGTEAYEQYF
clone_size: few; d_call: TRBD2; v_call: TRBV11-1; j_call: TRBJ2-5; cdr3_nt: TGTGCCAGCAGCCCGGGACTAGATGTCGAGACCCAGTACTTC; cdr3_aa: CASSPGLDVETQYF
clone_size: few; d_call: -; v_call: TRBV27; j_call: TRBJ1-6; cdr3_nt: TGTGCCAGCAGCACCGGAGGGGAGATCGGGAATTCACCCCTCCACTTT; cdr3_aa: CASSTGGEIGNSPLHF
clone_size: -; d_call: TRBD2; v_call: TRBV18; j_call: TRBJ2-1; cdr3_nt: TGTGCCAGCTCACCAGCACTAGCGGGAGGGGTTGAGCAGTTCTTC; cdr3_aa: CASSPALAGGVEQFF
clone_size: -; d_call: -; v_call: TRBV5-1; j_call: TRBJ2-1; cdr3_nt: TGCGCCAGCAGCTTGTTAGGCCAGCGGGCAAACAATGAGCAGTTCTTC; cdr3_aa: CASSLLGQRANNEQFF
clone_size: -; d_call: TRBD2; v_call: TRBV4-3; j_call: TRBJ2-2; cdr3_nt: TGCGCCAGCAGCCAAGGGGCGATGCGGGAGGGGCCCGGGGAGCTGTTTTTT; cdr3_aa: CASSQGAMREGPGELFF
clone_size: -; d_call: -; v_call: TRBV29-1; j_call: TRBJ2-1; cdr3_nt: TGCAGCGTTGGAGGGAATGAGCAGTTCTTC; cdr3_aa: CSVGGNEQFF
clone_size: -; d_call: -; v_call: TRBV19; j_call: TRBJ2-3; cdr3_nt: TGTGCCAGTAGTATGGTTTCAGGGATCAGCACAGATACGCAGTATTTT; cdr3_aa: CASSMVSGISTDTQYF
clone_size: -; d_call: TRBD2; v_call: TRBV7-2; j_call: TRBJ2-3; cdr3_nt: TGTGCCAGCGGACTAGCGGGAGCGGGGGCAGATACGCAGTATTTT; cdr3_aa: CASGLAGAGADTQYF
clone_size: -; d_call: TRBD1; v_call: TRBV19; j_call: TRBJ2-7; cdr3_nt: TGTGCCAGTAGTACCGCGGACAGGGCACAGCAGTACTTC; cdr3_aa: CASSTADRAQQYF
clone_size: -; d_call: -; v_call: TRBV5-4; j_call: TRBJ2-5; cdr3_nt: TGTGCCAGCAGTTCGGGTGGACTACCCTGGACCCAGTACTTC; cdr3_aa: CASSSGGLPWTQYF
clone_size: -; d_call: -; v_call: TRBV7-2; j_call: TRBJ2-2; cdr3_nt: TGTGCCAGCAGCTTCCTGCCGACAGGCCCTACACCCGAGGAGCTGTTTTTT; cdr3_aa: CASSFLPTGPTPEELFF
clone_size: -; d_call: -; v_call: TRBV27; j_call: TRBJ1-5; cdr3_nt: TGTGCCAGCAGTGACGCGACAGCCCGTATAACCAATCAGCCCCAGCATTTT; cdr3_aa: CASSDATARITNQPQHF
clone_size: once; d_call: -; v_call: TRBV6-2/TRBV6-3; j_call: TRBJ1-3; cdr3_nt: TGTGCCAGCAGCCTCGTCTTGGGAAACACCATATATTTT; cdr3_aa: CASSLVLGNTIYF
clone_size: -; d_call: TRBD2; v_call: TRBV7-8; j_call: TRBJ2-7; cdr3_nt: TGTGCCAGCAGCAGAGGACTAGCGGGAAATTACGAGCAGTACTTC; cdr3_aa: CASSRGLAGNYEQYF
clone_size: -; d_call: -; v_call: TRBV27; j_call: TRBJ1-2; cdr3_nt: TGTGCCAGCAGTTTATATAGGGGTTTGGGTGGCTACACCTTC; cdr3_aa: CASSLYRGLGGYTF
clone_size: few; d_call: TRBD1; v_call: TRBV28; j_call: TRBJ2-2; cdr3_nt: TGTGTCGCCGGGACAGGGGTTCCCGGGGAGCTGTTTTTT; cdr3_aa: CVAGTGVPGELFF
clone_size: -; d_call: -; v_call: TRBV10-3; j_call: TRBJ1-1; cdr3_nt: TGTGCCATCAGACAGTCGACGGATGGGTACACTGAAGCTTTCTTT; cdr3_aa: CAIRQSTDGYTEAFF
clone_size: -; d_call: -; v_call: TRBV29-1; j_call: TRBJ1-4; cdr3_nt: TGCAGCGTGGCGATGGGGCATGCAACTAATGAAAAACTGTTTTTT; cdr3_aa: CSVAMGHATNEKLFF
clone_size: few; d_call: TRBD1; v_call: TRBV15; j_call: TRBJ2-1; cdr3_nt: TGTGCCACCAGCAGACGACAGGGATCCTACAATGAGCAGTTCTTC; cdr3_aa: CATSRRQGSYNEQFF
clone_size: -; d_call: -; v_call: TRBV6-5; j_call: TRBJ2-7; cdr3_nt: TGTGCCAGCAGCTCAGACGGGTACGAGCAGTACTTC; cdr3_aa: CASSSDGYEQYF
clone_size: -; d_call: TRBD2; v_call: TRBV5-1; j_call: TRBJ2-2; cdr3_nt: TGCGCCAGCAGCGGGACTAGCGTGCCCGGGGAGCTGTTTTTT; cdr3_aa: CASSGTSVPGELFF